This T cell receptor beta chain was sequenced for a study of T cell changes during pregnancy in multiple sclerosis. Per germline, CDR1 SQVTM and CDR2 ANQGSEA. CDR3 size: 13 residues. The V end lost 7 bases, the J end lost 0 bases, and 12 bases lay between the germline ends. TCRdb keeps only in-frame clones here, not all; method: immunoSEQ multiplex PCR. The sample has tens of thousands of clones, roughly 92% seen once. The chain has TRBV29-1 and TRBJ1-1; the D is unclear. The sample in question was peripheral blood, obtained after pregnancy. The TCR sequence derives from a female donor with multiple sclerosis, enrolled in a pregnancy study. CDR3 amino acids: CSALRGLNTEAFF. DNA for the CDR3: TGCAGCGCCCTGCGGGGATTGAACACTGAAGCTTTCTTT.